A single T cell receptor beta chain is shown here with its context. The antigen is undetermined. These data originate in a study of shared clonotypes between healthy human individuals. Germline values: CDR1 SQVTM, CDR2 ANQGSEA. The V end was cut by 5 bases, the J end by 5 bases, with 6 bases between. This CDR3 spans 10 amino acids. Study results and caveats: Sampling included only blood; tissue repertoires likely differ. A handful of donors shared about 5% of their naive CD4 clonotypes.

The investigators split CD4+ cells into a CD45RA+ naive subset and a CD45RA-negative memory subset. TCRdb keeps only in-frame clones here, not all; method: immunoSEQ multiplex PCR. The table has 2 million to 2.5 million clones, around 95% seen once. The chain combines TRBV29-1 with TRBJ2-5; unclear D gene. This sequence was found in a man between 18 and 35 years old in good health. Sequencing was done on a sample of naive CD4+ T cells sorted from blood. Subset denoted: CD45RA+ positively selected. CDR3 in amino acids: CSVIRETQYF. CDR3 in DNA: TGCAGCGTTATCCGGGAGACCCAGTACTTC.